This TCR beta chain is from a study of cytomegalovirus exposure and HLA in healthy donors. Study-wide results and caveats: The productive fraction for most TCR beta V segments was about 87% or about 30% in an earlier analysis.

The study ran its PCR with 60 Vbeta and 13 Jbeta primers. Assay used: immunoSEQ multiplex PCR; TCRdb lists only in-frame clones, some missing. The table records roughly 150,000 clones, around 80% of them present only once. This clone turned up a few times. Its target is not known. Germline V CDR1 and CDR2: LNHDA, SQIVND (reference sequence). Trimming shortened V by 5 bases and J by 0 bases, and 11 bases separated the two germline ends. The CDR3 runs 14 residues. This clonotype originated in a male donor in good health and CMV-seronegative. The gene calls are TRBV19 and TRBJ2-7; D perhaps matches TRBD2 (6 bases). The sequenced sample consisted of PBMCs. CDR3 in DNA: TGTGCCAGTAGTGAGGGAGGAGGCTCCTACGAGCAGTACTTC. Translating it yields CASSEGGGSYEQYF.